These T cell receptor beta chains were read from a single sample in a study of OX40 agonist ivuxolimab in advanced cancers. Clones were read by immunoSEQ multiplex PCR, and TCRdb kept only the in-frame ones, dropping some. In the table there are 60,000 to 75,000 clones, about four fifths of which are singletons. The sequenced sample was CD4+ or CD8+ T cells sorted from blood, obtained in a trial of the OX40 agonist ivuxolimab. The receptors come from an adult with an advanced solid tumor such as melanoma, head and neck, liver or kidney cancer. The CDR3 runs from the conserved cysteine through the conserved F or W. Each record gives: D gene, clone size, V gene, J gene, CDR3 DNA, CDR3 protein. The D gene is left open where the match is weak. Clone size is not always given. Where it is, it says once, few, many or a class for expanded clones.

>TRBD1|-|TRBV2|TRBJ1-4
TGTGCCAGCGCCGGGACAGGGGGAAAAGAAAAACTGTTTTTT
CASAGTGGKEKLFF
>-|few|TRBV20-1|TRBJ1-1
TGCAGTGCTAGACTGGGAACTGAAGCTTTCTTT
CSARLGTEAFF
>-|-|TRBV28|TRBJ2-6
TGTGCCAGCAGTTCCTTCCCCGGCCCCGGGGCCAACGTCCTGACTTTC
CASSSFPGPGANVLTF
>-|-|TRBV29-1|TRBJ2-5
TGCAGCGTTAAACAGCAGGAGACCCAGTACTTC
CSVKQQETQYF
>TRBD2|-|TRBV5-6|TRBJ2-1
TGTGCCAGCAGCCGACTAGCGGGGGGCTACAATGAGCAGTTCTTC
CASSRLAGGYNEQFF
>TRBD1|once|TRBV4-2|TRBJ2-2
TGTGCCAGCAGCCAAGGGGCAGGGGGCAACACCGGGGAGCTGTTTTTT
CASSQGAGGNTGELFF
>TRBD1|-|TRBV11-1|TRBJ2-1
TGTGCCAGCAAAGACGGGACAGGGGGTAATGGATATGAGCAGTTCTTC
CASKDGTGGNGYEQFF
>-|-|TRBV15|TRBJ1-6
TGTGCCACCAGCAGAGAAGGGAGAGCTAAGAATTCACCCCTCCACTTT
CATSREGRAKNSPLHF
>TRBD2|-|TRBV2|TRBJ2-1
TGTGCCAGCAGTGAAAGTGGGACTAGTATTCTCTTC
CASSESGTSILF
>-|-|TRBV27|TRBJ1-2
TGTGCCAGCGCATTCGGGCCTAACTATGGCTACACCTTC
CASAFGPNYGYTF
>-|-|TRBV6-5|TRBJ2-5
TGTGCCAGCAGTTTGACAGCCAACCAAGAGACCCAGTACTTC
CASSLTANQETQYF
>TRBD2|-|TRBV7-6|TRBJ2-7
TGTGCCAGCAGCTTAGTAGCGGGGGGGAGCTCCTACGAGCAGTACTTC
CASSLVAGGSSYEQYF
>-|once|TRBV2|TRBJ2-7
TGTGCCAGCAGGGAAGATAGCGCATTCTACGAGCAGTACTTC
CASREDSAFYEQYF
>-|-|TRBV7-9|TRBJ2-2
TGTGCCAGCAGCCCGTACACCGGGGAGCTGTTTTTT
CASSPYTGELFF
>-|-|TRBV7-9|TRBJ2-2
TGTGCCAGCAGCTTAGTTCGGCAGGACACCGGGGAGCTGTTTTTT
CASSLVRQDTGELFF
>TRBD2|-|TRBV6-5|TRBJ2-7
TGTGCCAGCAGTACTAGCGGGTATGAGCAGTACTTC
CASSTSGYEQYF
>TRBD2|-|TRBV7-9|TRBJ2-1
TGTGCCAGCAGCTTAACTAGCGGGGGATACAATGAGCAGTTCTTC
CASSLTSGGYNEQFF
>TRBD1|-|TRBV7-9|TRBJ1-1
TGTGCCAGCAGCTCGGGACAGGGTAAGATGAACACTGAAGCTTTCTTT
CASSSGQGKMNTEAFF
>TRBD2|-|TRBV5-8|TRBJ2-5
TGTGCCAGCAGCTTGGAGGGACTAGCGGAAGAGACCCAGTACTTC
CASSLEGLAEETQYF
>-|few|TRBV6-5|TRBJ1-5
TGTGCCAGCAGTCCCGGGACATTTAGCAATCAGCCCCAGCATTTT
CASSPGTFSNQPQHF
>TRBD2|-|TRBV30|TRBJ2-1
TGTGCCTGGAACTCGCGGGAGTGGGCCTACAATGAGCAGTTCTTC
CAWNSREWAYNEQFF
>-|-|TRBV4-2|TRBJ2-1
TGTGCCAGCAGCCAATGGAACCTTATGGGGAATGAGCAGTTCTTC
CASSQWNLMGNEQFF
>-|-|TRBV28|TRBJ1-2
TGTGCCAGCAGGCACGGGACCTTCGAGGGCTACACCTTC
CASRHGTFEGYTF
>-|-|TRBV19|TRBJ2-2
TGTGCCAGTAGTATGGCCAGGTTCGCGAACACCGGGGAGCTGTTTTTT
CASSMARFANTGELFF
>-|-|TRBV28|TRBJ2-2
TGTGCCAGCAGTTTGATACAGCGGGCATCCGGGGAGCTGTTTTTT
CASSLIQRASGELFF
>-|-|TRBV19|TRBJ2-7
TGTGCCAGTAGTATAGACAGGGCCCAGGGGTCCTACGAGCAGTACTTC
CASSIDRAQGSYEQYF
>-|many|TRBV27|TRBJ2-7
TGTGCCAGCAGCCAAAGTGGGGGCTACGAGCAGTACTTC
CASSQSGGYEQYF
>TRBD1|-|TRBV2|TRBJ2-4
TGTGCCAGCAGTCGGGACAGCAAAAACATTCAGTACTTC
CASSRDSKNIQYF
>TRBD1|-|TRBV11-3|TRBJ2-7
TGTGCCAGCAGCTCATACAGGGGGACGGCGTACGAGCAGTACTTC
CASSSYRGTAYEQYF
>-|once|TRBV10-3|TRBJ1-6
TGTGCCATCAGTGAGTTAAGGGTCGCTGATTCACCCCTCCACTTT
CAISELRVADSPLHF
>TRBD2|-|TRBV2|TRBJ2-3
TGTGCCAGCAGCCTACGACGCCGACTAGCGGGGGGAACTTCCCAACCAGATACGCAGTATTTT
CASSLRRRLAGGTSQPDTQYF
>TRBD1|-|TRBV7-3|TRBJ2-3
TGTGCCAGCAGCTTAAGTACAGGGGTATCTAGGCCAGATACGCAGTATTTT
CASSLSTGVSRPDTQYF
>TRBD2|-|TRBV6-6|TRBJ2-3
TGTGCCAGCAGCCCGTGGGGGGGGGACACAGATACGCAGTATTTT
CASSPWGGDTDTQYF
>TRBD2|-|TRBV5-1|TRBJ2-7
TGCGCCAGCAGCTTCGTCAATAGCGGGGGGAACGAGCAGTACTTC
CASSFVNSGGNEQYF
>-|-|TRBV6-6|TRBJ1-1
TGTGCCAGCACCAGCAACGTGGGAACTGAAGCTTTCTTT
CASTSNVGTEAFF
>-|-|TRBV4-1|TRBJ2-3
TGCGCCAGCAGCCAAGATCCAGGGGGCACAGATACGCAGTATTTT
CASSQDPGGTDTQYF
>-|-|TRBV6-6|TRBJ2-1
TGTGCCAGCAGTTTCGGGGGCCCGACCTACAATGAGCAGTTCTTC
CASSFGGPTYNEQFF
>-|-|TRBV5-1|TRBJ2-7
TGCGCCAGCAGCTTAGGGGCCCAGGGCCATACCTACGAGCAGTACTTC
CASSLGAQGHTYEQYF
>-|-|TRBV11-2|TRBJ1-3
TGCGCCAGCAGCCAAGACGGGGGGGGCAGTGGAAACACCATATATTTT
CASSQDGGGSGNTIYF
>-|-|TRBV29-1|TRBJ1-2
TGCAGCGTTGAAGGTGCGGGGGGCTACACCTTC
CSVEGAGGYTF
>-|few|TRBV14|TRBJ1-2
TGTGCCAGCAGCCAAGAAACAGAAAACTATGGCTACACCTTC
CASSQETENYGYTF